This TCR beta chain originates from a study of T cell responses to AZD1222 COVID-19 vaccine. General study points: At study baseline, merely several AZD1222 recipients were seropositive. The study found Spike-specific TCR breadth and depth rose after two AZD1222 doses. Most donors were white British and more were female, and clonal diversity was possibly underestimated.

The length of the CDR3 is 14 residues. The V segment lost 6 bases and the J segment 5 bases; nucleotides outside the gene matches: 9. Per germline, CDR1 SQVTM and CDR2 ANQGSEA. Investigators merged groups given second doses at roughly 4 or roughly 12 weeks. Measured with immunoSEQ multiplex PCR; TCRdb has only the in-frame clones, and not every one. The sample consists of some 180,000 clones, more than 85% of them appearing once. A word on this clone: Its antigen is unknown.

This specimen consisted of peripheral blood, obtained 28 days after the second AZD1222 dose. The chain employs TRBV29-1 and TRBJ2-1; TRBD1 matches 8 bases. This TCR was sampled from an adult who received the AZD1222 COVID-19 vaccine. The CDR3 region has the DNA TGCAGCGTGGGCCGACAGGGGCTCAACAATGAGCAGTTCTTC. This codes for CSVGRQGLNNEQFF.